This T cell receptor (beta chain) was documented in a study of T cells in localized non-small cell lung cancer. Assay used: immunoSEQ multiplex PCR; TCRdb lists only in-frame clones, some missing. The sample includes 100,000 to 150,000 clones, 80% to 90% of them seen just once. J gave up 4 bases and V 3 bases, and 8 bases lay outside the gene matches. Looked up from germline, CDR1 is SGHRS and CDR2 is YFSETQ. CDR3 length: 15 residues. The sample here was peripheral blood, taken before any cancer treatment. The sequence derives from a female donor over 55 with stage I lung adenocarcinoma. The chain couples TRBV5-1 to TRBJ2-5; 8 bases map to TRBD1. Written as DNA, the CDR3 is TGCGCCAGCAGCTGGACAGGGATGAGGGTAGAGACCCAGTACTTC. The encoded protein is CASSWTGMRVETQYF.